The rows below give T cell receptor beta chains drawn from one sample of a study of Graves' ophthalmopathy and Graves' hyperthyroidism. TCRdb recomputed calls from the multiplex PCR reads with MiXCR, one row per CDR3 protein. The sample contains 350,000 to 400,000 distinct CDR3 sequences, approximately 20% of which appear only once. The sequenced sample consisted of peripheral blood. These receptors were collected from a woman younger than 30 with Graves' ophthalmopathy. CDR3s include the opening cysteine and the closing phenylalanine or tryptophan. Clone size is given for some rows only: seen once, a few or many times, or a class if the clone is expanded.

CDR3 protein: CSARDGQGGGYTF
V gene: TRBV20-1
clone size: many
J gene: TRBJ1-2

CDR3 protein: CASSSTSGGQYEQYF
V gene: TRBV7-2
clone size: many
J gene: TRBJ2-7

CDR3 protein: CASSPGQVSSYEQYF
V gene: TRBV7-2
clone size: many
J gene: TRBJ2-7

CDR3 protein: CASSAFLVRPGTEAFF
V gene: TRBV27
clone size: many
J gene: TRBJ1-1

CDR3 protein: CASSLDPDSYEQYF
V gene: TRBV5-1
clone size: many
J gene: TRBJ2-7

CDR3 protein: CAITGGMRNEQYF
V gene: TRBV28
clone size: many
J gene: TRBJ2-7

CDR3 protein: CASRTGTGGTGELFF
V gene: TRBV2
clone size: many
J gene: TRBJ2-2

CDR3 protein: CASSLSIRQGHEQYF
V gene: TRBV12-3/TRBV12-4
clone size: many
J gene: TRBJ2-7

CDR3 protein: CASSRGTTEAFF
V gene: TRBV5-6
clone size: many
J gene: TRBJ1-1

CDR3 protein: CASSFGQGLGYGYTF
V gene: TRBV5-1
clone size: many
J gene: TRBJ1-2

CDR3 protein: CATDRSWSGGPTEAFF
V gene: TRBV19
clone size: many
J gene: TRBJ1-1

CDR3 protein: CASSMQGGQETQYF
V gene: TRBV5-1
clone size: many
J gene: TRBJ2-5

CDR3 protein: CAWSPGSATEAFF
V gene: TRBV30
clone size: many
J gene: TRBJ1-1

CDR3 protein: CASSIYRVGANQPQHF
V gene: TRBV19
clone size: many
J gene: TRBJ1-5

CDR3 protein: CATSILGDGGELFF
V gene: TRBV15
clone size: many
J gene: TRBJ2-2

CDR3 protein: CASSVGMDNSPLHF
V gene: TRBV9
clone size: .
J gene: TRBJ1-6

CDR3 protein: CASEAGRAGELFF
V gene: TRBV6-1
clone size: .
J gene: TRBJ2-2

CDR3 protein: CASSPVLGRENTDTQYF
V gene: TRBV19
clone size: many
J gene: TRBJ2-3

CDR3 protein: CSVDSPINTEAFF
V gene: TRBV29-1
clone size: many
J gene: TRBJ1-1

CDR3 protein: CASSLRGGARPQHF
V gene: TRBV28
clone size: .
J gene: TRBJ1-5

CDR3 protein: CASSLGTSGQVKEVFF
V gene: TRBV11-1
clone size: many
J gene: TRBJ1-1

CDR3 protein: CASRTGAPYEQYF
V gene: TRBV2
clone size: many
J gene: TRBJ2-7

CDR3 protein: CASSFRQDYEQYF
V gene: TRBV28
clone size: many
J gene: TRBJ2-7

CDR3 protein: CASSQGLGNSPLHF
V gene: TRBV6-1
clone size: many
J gene: TRBJ1-6

CDR3 protein: CASSQEGNQETQYF
V gene: TRBV11-2
clone size: many
J gene: TRBJ2-5

CDR3 protein: CASGRTGGDNSPLHF
V gene: TRBV6-4
clone size: .
J gene: TRBJ1-6

CDR3 protein: CASSQPGLPMNTEAFF
V gene: TRBV4-1
clone size: many
J gene: TRBJ1-1

CDR3 protein: CATSDPDRAGEQYF
V gene: TRBV24-1
clone size: .
J gene: TRBJ2-7

CDR3 protein: CASSAPGVEAFF
V gene: TRBV9
clone size: many
J gene: TRBJ1-1

CDR3 protein: CSILVGRIGQFQETQYF
V gene: TRBV20-1
clone size: many
J gene: TRBJ2-5

CDR3 protein: CATAPGGNQPQHF
V gene: TRBV10-1
clone size: many
J gene: TRBJ1-5

CDR3 protein: CASSFSRRGRQETQYF
V gene: TRBV11-2
clone size: many
J gene: TRBJ2-5

CDR3 protein: CASSYFEDPINQPQHF
V gene: TRBV6-2/TRBV6-3
clone size: many
J gene: TRBJ1-5

CDR3 protein: CASSLASNTIYF
V gene: TRBV5-8
clone size: many
J gene: TRBJ1-3

CDR3 protein: CASSYSSVQLSSGNTIYF
V gene: TRBV6-2/TRBV6-3
clone size: many
J gene: TRBJ1-3

CDR3 protein: CASSLGNAGANVLTF
V gene: TRBV5-5
clone size: many
J gene: TRBJ2-6

CDR3 protein: CASSWGRYNSPLHF
V gene: TRBV7-2
clone size: many
J gene: TRBJ1-6

CDR3 protein: CASSDFGQGRYEQYF
V gene: TRBV6-1
clone size: .
J gene: TRBJ2-7

CDR3 protein: CASSLMSGTYEQYF
V gene: TRBV7-9
clone size: many
J gene: TRBJ2-7

CDR3 protein: CASSPRTASYNSPLHF
V gene: TRBV7-9
clone size: many
J gene: TRBJ1-6

CDR3 protein: CASSLEQGAQGYTF
V gene: TRBV5-1
clone size: many
J gene: TRBJ1-2

CDR3 protein: CSAREWGTGGLLETQYF
V gene: TRBV20-1
clone size: few
J gene: TRBJ2-5

CDR3 protein: CSASPDQPQHF
V gene: TRBV20-1
clone size: many
J gene: TRBJ1-5

CDR3 protein: CSARARQALNTEAFF
V gene: TRBV20-1
clone size: many
J gene: TRBJ1-1

CDR3 protein: CASSLSGRGEAFF
V gene: TRBV27
clone size: many
J gene: TRBJ1-1

CDR3 protein: CASSPGDGPRLSIGYTF
V gene: TRBV11-2
clone size: .
J gene: TRBJ1-2

CDR3 protein: CASSLGAREETQYF
V gene: TRBV7-2
clone size: .
J gene: TRBJ2-5